This is a list of T cell receptor beta chains from one sample in a study of shared T cell receptors in the human thymus. The method was immunoSEQ multiplex PCR; TCRdb's version includes in-frame clones alone and lacks a portion of them. Of roughly 710,000 clones listed, 70% to 90% are singletons. These sequences were also reported in another study, on human thymus T cells.

The material sequenced was thymocytes. The receptor set was obtained from a girl less than two years old with a congenital heart defect. Each CDR3 is given with its conserved first and last residue. A D gene is named only where the DNA matches it firmly. Some rows have no size entry. The others give once, few or many, or a class for an expanded clone.

cdr3_nt,cdr3_aa,j_call,clone_size,cdr3_length,d_call,v_call
TGTGCCAGCAGCCAAAGTCCCCCTTTTGTCAGCGAGCAGTACTTC,CASSQSPPFVSEQYF,TRBJ2-7,-,15,-,TRBV13
TGTGCCAGCCTTACAGGGCCGGGTGAAGCTTTCTTT,CASLTGPGEAFF,TRBJ1-1,-,12,-,TRBV27
TGTGCCAGCAGCTTGCTAGGGGAATTGAGCACAGATACGCAGTATTTT,CASSLLGELSTDTQYF,TRBJ2-3,-,16,-,TRBV5-6
TGTGCCAGCAGTTACCCCCCAGGGGAGACCCAGTACTTC,CASSYPPGETQYF,TRBJ2-5,-,13,-,TRBV6-5
TGTGCCAGCTCACCGGGACAAAGCTATGGCTACACCTTC,CASSPGQSYGYTF,TRBJ1-2,-,13,-,TRBV18
TGTGCCTGGAGTGTACCGGTCGGGGGGGGCGAAAATATGGAGACCCAGTACTTC,CAWSVPVGGGENMETQYF,TRBJ2-5,-,18,TRBD2,TRBV30
TGTGCCACCTTGGGACATAACACCGGGGAGCTGTTTTTT,CATLGHNTGELFF,TRBJ2-2,-,13,-,TRBV10-3
TGTGCCAGTAGTATGACAGGGGGCATTCCCAGCAATCAGCCCCAGCATTTT,CASSMTGGIPSNQPQHF,TRBJ1-5,-,17,TRBD1,TRBV19
TGCGCCAGCAGCCGAATACCGGGTCTTCATAATTCACCCCTCCACTTT,CASSRIPGLHNSPLHF,TRBJ1-6,-,16,-,TRBV4-1
TGTGCCAGCAGCCAGACGGGGGTAGGAACTAATGAAAAACTGTTTTTT,CASSQTGVGTNEKLFF,TRBJ1-4,-,16,-,TRBV5-4
TGTGCCAGCAGCCAGGAAATGACAGGGGAGGCCACTGAAGCTTTCTTT,CASSQEMTGEATEAFF,TRBJ1-1,-,16,TRBD1,TRBV14
TGTGCCTGGAGTGCAGGTTTACGAGTTTACGAGCAGTACTTC,CAWSAGLRVYEQYF,TRBJ2-7,-,14,-,TRBV30
TGTGCCAGCAGTACCGGGACAGGGAGAAAAATCGACGAGCAGTACTTC,CASSTGTGRKIDEQYF,TRBJ2-7,-,16,TRBD1,TRBV27
TGTGCCAGCAGCCCCCGGACAGGGCGACACTCCTACGAGCAGTACTTC,CASSPRTGRHSYEQYF,TRBJ2-7,-,16,TRBD1,TRBV7-9
TGTGCCAGCAGTGACCAGGCGGGACGTCGCCATACTTTGAACACTGAAGCTTTCTTT,CASSDQAGRRHTLNTEAFF,TRBJ1-1,-,19,-,TRBV6-1
TGTGCCAGCAGCTTGGCCAGGGGTTGGGATTCCCCCCTCCACTTT,CASSLARGWDSPLHF,TRBJ1-6,-,15,-,TRBV5-6
TGCAGCGGTGGATGTTGGGGCAGCTACACAGATACGCAGTATTTT,CSGGCWGSYTDTQYF,TRBJ2-3,-,15,-,TRBV29-1
TGCGCCAGCAGCACGGGACTAGCGGGGGGGGCGGAGACCCAGTACTTC,CASSTGLAGGAETQYF,TRBJ2-5,-,16,TRBD2,TRBV5-1
TGTGCCAGCAGCGATTCTTGGCCGGGCCGGAGGGACGAGCAGTACTTC,CASSDSWPGRRDEQYF,TRBJ2-7,-,16,-,TRBV7-2
TGTGCCATCAGTGGGGAGGGGAGAAACTATGGCTACACCTTC,CAISGEGRNYGYTF,TRBJ1-2,-,14,-,TRBV10-3
TGTGCCAGCAGTGCTCGACAGGGAGCTTTCTTT,CASSARQGAFF,TRBJ1-1,-,11,TRBD1,TRBV28
TGTGCCAGCAGCTTAGGTGCCGTCAGGGTAGGTTCCGGGGCCAACGTCCTGACTTTC,CASSLGAVRVGSGANVLTF,TRBJ2-6,-,19,-,TRBV7-2
TGTGCCAGCAGCGCCCTACAGGGAGTAGCGGGAAACACCATATATTTT,CASSALQGVAGNTIYF,TRBJ1-3,once,16,-,TRBV9
TGCAGCGTCGGGGGTTACGAGGGAAACTCCTACGAGCAGTACTTC,CSVGGYEGNSYEQYF,TRBJ2-7,few,15,-,TRBV29-1
TGTGCCAGCAGCTTGGTGGGACAGGGGGCGCGCCTTAGTAGCTACACCTTC,CASSLVGQGARLSSYTF,TRBJ1-2,-,17,TRBD1,TRBV5-4
TGTGCCAGCAGCCAAGGGGGTCAGGGTTCCTACGAGCAGTACTTC,CASSQGGQGSYEQYF,TRBJ2-7,-,15,-,TRBV14
TGTGCCAGCAGCGCCTCACCTTCGGAGGGCAGGTACACAGATACGCAGTATTTT,CASSASPSEGRYTDTQYF,TRBJ2-3,-,18,-,TRBV7-9
TGCGCCGTCGAGGGGACAGGGGCAGATACGCAGTATTTT,CAVEGTGADTQYF,TRBJ2-3,-,13,TRBD1,TRBV4-1
TGTGCCAGCAGCTCCGCGTGGTCGAACCCCACCGGGGAGCTGTTTTTT,CASSSAWSNPTGELFF,TRBJ2-2,once,16,-,TRBV5-8
TGTGCCAGCAGCACAGGGGGGGGTGAGACCCAGTACTTC,CASSTGGGETQYF,TRBJ2-5,-,13,-,TRBV9
TGTGCCAGCAGTGAAGGGACTAGCGAGGGCACAGATACGCAGTATTTT,CASSEGTSEGTDTQYF,TRBJ2-3,-,16,TRBD2,TRBV25-1
TGTGCCTGGAGCGCAGCGACGAATAGTTCAGATTTGGGGCTTTATAGCAATCAGCCCCAGCATTTT,CAWSAATNSSDLGLYSNQPQHF,TRBJ1-5,few,22,-,TRBV30
TGTGCCAGCAGCCAAGAACAGTCCCTATCTTACGAGCAGTACTTC,CASSQEQSLSYEQYF,TRBJ2-7,once,15,-,TRBV4-2
TGTGCCAGCAGCTTAGGTGGACAGGGTAGAAACTATGGCTACACCTTC,CASSLGGQGRNYGYTF,TRBJ1-2,-,16,TRBD1,TRBV7-8
TGTGCCAGCAGCCCGTCCCCTACCTTGGGGGCTGGCGGCAATCAGCCCCAGCATTTT,CASSPSPTLGAGGNQPQHF,TRBJ1-5,few,19,-,TRBV7-2
TGTGCCAGCAGTGAAGTGGGACACCGCACAGATACGCAGTATTTT,CASSEVGHRTDTQYF,TRBJ2-3,few,15,-,TRBV6-1
TGTGCCAGTAGTAAGTGGGACAGAGTCAGAACAACGACCACTGAAGCTTTCTTT,CASSKWDRVRTTTTEAFF,TRBJ1-1,once,18,TRBD1,TRBV19
TGTGCCAGCAGCTTCGGACAGGGGGGAGCTGGCGGCTACACCTTC,CASSFGQGGAGGYTF,TRBJ1-2,-,15,TRBD1,TRBV7-2
TGTGCCAGCAGTCCTAGAGGACAGGGTAGCCCAGAGCAGTACTTC,CASSPRGQGSPEQYF,TRBJ2-7,-,15,TRBD1,TRBV27
TGTGCCATCAGTGAGATCTCCGCCAGGGCCTATGGCTACACCTTC,CAISEISARAYGYTF,TRBJ1-2,-,15,-,TRBV10-3
TGTGCCAGCAGTTCTCCCCCGCTACTGACAGGGGATCTATACTATGGCTACACCTTC,CASSSPPLLTGDLYYGYTF,TRBJ1-2,once,19,TRBD1,TRBV28
TGTGCTAGTGGTTGGGGGATTGGGGGGTATAATTCACCCCTCCACTTT,CASGWGIGGYNSPLHF,TRBJ1-6,-,16,-,TRBV12-5
TGTGCCAGCAGCGCCCGGGACAGGGGGTCTGAAGCTTTCTTT,CASSARDRGSEAFF,TRBJ1-1,few,14,TRBD1,TRBV5-4
TGTGCCAGCACCCCCCCCGGGGGGGCCCCCTACTCTGGGGCCAACGTCCTGACTTTC,CASTPPGGAPYSGANVLTF,TRBJ2-6,-,19,TRBD2,TRBV2
TGTGCCAGCAACTCCCTAGACAGCCTTGAGACCCAGTACTTC,CASNSLDSLETQYF,TRBJ2-5,-,14,-,TRBV6-5
TGTGCCAGTAGTATAGAGGGCACCTACGAGCAGTACTTC,CASSIEGTYEQYF,TRBJ2-7,-,13,-,TRBV19
TGTGCTATTAGACAGGTTGAGTTTGAAAAACTGTTTTTT,CAIRQVEFEKLFF,TRBJ1-4,-,13,-,TRBV12-5
TGTGCCAGCAGCTTAGGGGCTAGACAGGGCAATCAGCCCCAGCATTTT,CASSLGARQGNQPQHF,TRBJ1-5,-,16,-,TRBV7-6
TGTGCCAGCAGCTCCCTACGTTCGGGACAGGGGGATGGCTACACCTTC,CASSSLRSGQGDGYTF,TRBJ1-2,-,16,TRBD1,TRBV5-6
TGTGCCAGCATCCGGGAGGGGATTAGAAACTATGGCTACACCTTC,CASIREGIRNYGYTF,TRBJ1-2,once,15,-,TRBV5-6
TGTGCCAGCAGCTTAGGGCAGGGGTGGCGGCCCCAGCATTTT,CASSLGQGWRPQHF,TRBJ1-5,-,14,-,TRBV7-2
TGTGCCAGCAGCTTATTTTTGGGGTTCACCAACATGGGGGGGCCCTCTATGGGCTACACCTTC,CASSLFLGFTNMGGPSMGYTF,TRBJ1-2,-,21,-,TRBV7-8